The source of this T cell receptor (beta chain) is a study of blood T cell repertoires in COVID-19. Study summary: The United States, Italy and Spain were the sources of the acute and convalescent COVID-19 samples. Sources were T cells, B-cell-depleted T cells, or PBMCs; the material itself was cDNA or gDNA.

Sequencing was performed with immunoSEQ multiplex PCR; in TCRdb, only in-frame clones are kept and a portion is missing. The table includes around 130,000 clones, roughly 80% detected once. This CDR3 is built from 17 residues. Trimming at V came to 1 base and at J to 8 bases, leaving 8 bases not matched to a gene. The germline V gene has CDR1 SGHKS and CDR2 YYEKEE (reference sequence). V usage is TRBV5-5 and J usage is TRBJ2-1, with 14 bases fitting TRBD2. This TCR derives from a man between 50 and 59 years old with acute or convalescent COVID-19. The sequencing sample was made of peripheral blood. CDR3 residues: CASSLNPTSGGADEQFF. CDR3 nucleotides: TGTGCCAGCAGCTTGAATCCGACTAGCGGGGGGGCAGATGAGCAGTTCTTC.